Below, one T cell receptor (beta chain) is given with its context. What it binds is not known. The data were taken from a study of cytomegalovirus exposure and HLA in healthy donors. Study-wide findings and caveats: For most TCR beta V segments, an earlier analysis put the productive rate at about 87% or about 30% of the time. Most of the CMV-associated TCR beta chains (in a later analysis) appeared to be HLA-restricted. Testing in vitro showed a few CMV-associated chains specific for CMV antigens.

Germline loops: CDR1 MNHNS, CDR2 SASEGT. V was clipped by 3 bases and J by 1 base, with 6 bases between them. There are 14 residues in the CDR3. PCR was performed using 60 Vbeta and 13 Jbeta primers. The authors' processing: Per a later analysis, the number of unique TCR beta chains was approximately 80 million, of which about 10 million were shared. Data came from immunoSEQ multiplex PCR; TCRdb stores just in-frame clones and leaves some out. The V and J calls and the clone size are those of that table, but D and trimming were determined from the DNA. The sample consists of 110,000 to 150,000 clones, 70% of them appearing once.

This clonotype was sampled from an older woman in good health and CMV-seropositive. V usage is TRBV6-1 and J usage is TRBJ1-4; D unresolved. Sequenced: PBMCs. The DNA of the CDR3 is TGTGCCAGCAGTGACGTTAGAACTAATGAAAAACTGTTTTTT. Amino acids: CASSDVRTNEKLFF.